The rows below give T cell receptor beta chains drawn from one sample of a study of shared clonotypes between healthy human individuals. Sequenced by immunoSEQ multiplex PCR; TCRdb stores in-frame clones only, minus some. The profile shows over a million clones, roughly 95% of them singletons. Material: naive CD4+ T cells sorted from blood. The receptors derive from a man younger than 45 in good health. Both conserved end residues are part of each CDR3. The D gene is left open where the match is weak. Clone size is stated in some rows and not others, as once, few, many or a class when expanded.

D	size	V	J	CDR3	DNA
TRBD2	-	TRBV6-1	TRBJ2-5	CASSGRGDRETQYF	TGTGCCAGCAGTGGCCGGGGGGACCGGGAGACCCAGTACTTC
TRBD2	-	TRBV30	TRBJ2-1	CAGQSSLAGGYNEQFF	TGTGCCGGCCAGAGCTCCCTAGCGGGAGGATACAATGAGCAGTTCTTC
TRBD2	-	TRBV18	TRBJ2-1	CAGTSGFSNNEQFF	TGTGCTGGGACTAGCGGGTTTTCCAACAATGAGCAGTTCTTC
-	-	TRBV7-2	TRBJ1-1	CASSLVQGGTFF	TGTGCCAGCAGCTTAGTACAGGGTGGAACTTTCTTT
TRBD1	-	TRBV6-6	TRBJ1-5	CASSTGTDYEPQHF	TGTGCCAGCAGTACCGGGACAGACTATGAGCCCCAGCATTTT
TRBD2	-	TRBV5-1	TRBJ2-5	CASSLPTRRVTSGREETQYF	TGCGCCAGCAGCTTGCCCACTCGGCGAGTTACTAGCGGGAGGGAGGAGACCCAGTACTTC
TRBD1	-	TRBV5-1	TRBJ1-2	CASSTGQSNYGYTF	TGCGCCAGCAGCACGGGACAGTCTAACTATGGCTACACCTTC
TRBD1	once	TRBV7-9	TRBJ2-2	CASSSGGRENTGELFF	TGTGCCAGCAGCTCAGGGGGAAGAGAGAACACCGGGGAGCTGTTTTTT
-	-	TRBV14	TRBJ2-3	CASSQVPDTQYF	TGTGCCAGCAGCCAAGTCCCAGATACGCAGTATTTT
-	few	TRBV21-1	TRBJ2-4	CASTTLEGREDIQYF	TGTGCCAGCACCACGTTGGAGGGCAGGGAAGACATTCAGTACTTC
-	-	TRBV5-1	TRBJ1-5	CASSPMSLEGNQPQHF	TGCGCCAGCAGTCCCATGTCCTTGGAGGGCAATCAGCCCCAGCATTTT
-	-	TRBV18	TRBJ1-4	CASSPRGATNEKLFF	TGTGCCAGCTCACCCCGGGGCGCAACTAATGAAAAACTGTTTTTT
-	-	TRBV29-1	TRBJ1-2	CSVEGSANYGYTF	TGCAGCGTTGAGGGGTCAGCGAACTATGGCTACACCTTC
-	once	TRBV30	TRBJ1-2	CAWSVDSPYGYTF	TGTGCCTGGAGTGTAGACAGCCCCTATGGCTACACCTTC
-	-	TRBV5-1	TRBJ1-1	CASSRATQPGTEAFF	TGCGCCAGCAGCCGTGCGACTCAACCGGGCACTGAAGCTTTCTTT